This T cell receptor (beta chain) was captured by sequencing in a study of blood T cells in healthy people across ages. This clonotype has a single count. The CDR3 consists of 17 residues. Germline assignment: CDR1 SEHNR and CDR2 FQNEAQ (reference sequence). V lost 3 bases, J lost 1 base, and 18 bases lay in between. For the second PCR, which ran for about 6 to 11 cycles, a sample-barcoded 5' primer and a J-beta primer mix were used. Each CDR3 protein gets one entry after TCRdb re-called the 5' RACE reads with MiXCR. The sample records almost 550,000 distinct CDR3 sequences, 24% being singletons. The same sample was also studied in work on T cells of mothers and their children.

The source is a boy younger than 18 in good health. Sequencing used blood. This rearrangement joins TRBV7-9 to TRBJ2-5; D tentatively reads TRBD1 or TRBD2 (5 bases each). CDR3 DNA sequence: TGTGCCAGCAGCTTCGCCCAGGGACGGTGGATCCAAGAGACCCAGTACTTC. Its protein is CASSFAQGRWIQETQYF.